This T cell receptor (beta chain) was recorded in a study of identical twins. Overall study findings and caveats: Out-of-frame alpha sequences common to twins exhibited a surplus of low generation probability. Insertions ran lower in abundant cord blood beta clonotypes, though not in memory repertoires.

Healthy Caucasian donors formed the entire cohort. This clonotype was seen a handful of times. The target antigen is unknown. A universal primer site came from template switching; cDNA carried unique molecular identifiers. Using its own MiXCR run on the 5' RACE reads, TCRdb lists one record per CDR3 protein. The table shows 1.5 million to 2 million distinct CDR3 sequences, with less than 40% occurring only once. This CDR3 has 14 amino acids. The J segment lost 4 bases and the V segment lost 6 bases, leaving 4 bases of the junction unmatched. The germline gives CDR1 ENHRY, CDR2 SYGVKD. Sequencing input: cord blood. The source of this sequence is a newborn girl in good health. The chain has TRBV10-3 and TRBJ1-5, with 9 nucleotides matching TRBD1. This CDR3 reads CAIRPGQGNQPQHF. The CDR3 coding sequence is TGTGCCATCAGGCCGGGACAGGGAAATCAGCCCCAGCATTTT.